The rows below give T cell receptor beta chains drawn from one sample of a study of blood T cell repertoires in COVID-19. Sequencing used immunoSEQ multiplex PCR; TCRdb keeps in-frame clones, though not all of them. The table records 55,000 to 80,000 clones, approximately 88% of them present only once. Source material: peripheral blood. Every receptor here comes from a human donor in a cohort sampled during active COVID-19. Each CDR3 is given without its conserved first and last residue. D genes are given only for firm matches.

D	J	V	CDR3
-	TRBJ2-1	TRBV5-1	ASSLAQGRNEQF
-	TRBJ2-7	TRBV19	ASRPSSSYEQY
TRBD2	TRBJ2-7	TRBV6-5	ASSPGGYEQY
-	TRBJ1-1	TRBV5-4	ASSLDRDKAEAF
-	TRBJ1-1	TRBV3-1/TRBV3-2	ASSPTANTEAF
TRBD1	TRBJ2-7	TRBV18	ASSPPPGQGSEQY
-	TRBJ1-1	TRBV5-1	ASSFGVGATEAF
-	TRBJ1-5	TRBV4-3	ASSQEGGYNQPQH
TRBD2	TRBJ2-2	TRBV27	ASSSPAGLAGTGELF
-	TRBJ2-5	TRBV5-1	ASFKARAGETQY
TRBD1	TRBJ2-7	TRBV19	ATAFGTGPYEQY
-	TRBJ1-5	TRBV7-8	ASSLPGPNQPQH
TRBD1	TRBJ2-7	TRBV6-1	ASSEDPTGAYEQY
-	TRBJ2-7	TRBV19	ASGQTNIHEQY
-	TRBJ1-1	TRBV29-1	SVETQGWTEAF
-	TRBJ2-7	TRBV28	ASSLAGSYEQY
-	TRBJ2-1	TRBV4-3	ASSLRGGGQNEQF
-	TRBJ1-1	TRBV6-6	ASSPPGGNTEAF
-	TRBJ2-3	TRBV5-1	ASSLVQGSTDTQY
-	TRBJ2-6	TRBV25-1	ASSKITSSGANVLT
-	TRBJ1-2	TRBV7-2	ASSLYRDGGYT
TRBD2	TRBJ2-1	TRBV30	AWSVAGGPREQF
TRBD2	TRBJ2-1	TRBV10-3	AISEERESYNEQF
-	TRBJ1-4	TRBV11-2	ASSWDKLSRLF
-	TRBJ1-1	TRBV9	ASSVEPVNTEAF
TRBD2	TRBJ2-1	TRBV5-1	ASSSGLAGGIGNEQF
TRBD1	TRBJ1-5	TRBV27	ASRRQGRGSNQPQH
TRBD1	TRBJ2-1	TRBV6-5	ASTSRDSNNEQF
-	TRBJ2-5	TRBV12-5	ASGLPQGTQY
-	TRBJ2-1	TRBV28	ASSLWSQYNEQF
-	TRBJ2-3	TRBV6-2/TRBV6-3	ASSVPGLTTRDTQY
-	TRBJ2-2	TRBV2	ASSGQRNTGELF
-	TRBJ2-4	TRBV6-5	ASSITVQGIQY
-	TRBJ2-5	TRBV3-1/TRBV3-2	ASSQIQGQETQY
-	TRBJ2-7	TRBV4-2	ASSPRLAYEQY
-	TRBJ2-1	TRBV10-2	ASSGASWKSEQF
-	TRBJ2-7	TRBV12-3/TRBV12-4	ASSLGLAYEQY
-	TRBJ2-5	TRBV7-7	ASSLGRGGTQY
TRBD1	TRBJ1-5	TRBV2	ASSESRGLNQPQH
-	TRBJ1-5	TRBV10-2	ASSAGGAGNQPQH
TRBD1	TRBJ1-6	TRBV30	AWHKGQGPNSPLH
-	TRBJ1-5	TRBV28	ASSSQDSGVQDQPQH
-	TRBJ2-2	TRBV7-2	ASSLLPTGELF
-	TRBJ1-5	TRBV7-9	ASSSTASNQPQH
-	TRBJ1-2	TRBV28	ASSLGEFYGYT
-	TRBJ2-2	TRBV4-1	ASSQHSGTGELF
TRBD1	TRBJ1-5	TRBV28	ASSLSRGNQPQH
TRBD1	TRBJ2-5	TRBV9	ASSFSYRGGETQY
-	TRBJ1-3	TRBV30	AWETGSSGNTIY
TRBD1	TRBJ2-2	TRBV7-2	ASSPGQGSTGELF
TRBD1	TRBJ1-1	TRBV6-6	ASSPSRGQGVNTEAF
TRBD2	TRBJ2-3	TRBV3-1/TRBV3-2	ASSRVNRGGGTDTQY